The source of this TCR beta chain is a study of T cell responses to AZD1222 COVID-19 vaccine. Findings of the study overall: CD4 TCRs linked to vaccination spanned spike, dominating at 160-218 and 743-854. Just 5 to 7 people given AZD1222 tested seropositive at baseline. Clonal diversity was possibly underestimated, and the donors were mostly white British, with more females.

The germline V gene has CDR1 LGHDT and CDR2 YNNKEL (reference sequence). V lost 1 base and J lost 4, with 13 bases in between. The CDR3 spans 15 residues. Generated by immunoSEQ multiplex PCR, the TCRdb table keeps only in-frame clones and is missing some. Counted here are roughly 170,000 clones, approximately 94% occurring once; the ten biggest clones make up approximately 1.5%. Comment on this clone: Its target is unknown.

Sequencing was performed on peripheral blood, taken 28 days after the second AZD1222 dose. The source is an adult who received the AZD1222 COVID-19 vaccine. J is TRBJ1-1 and V is TRBV3-1 (or the pseudogene TRBV3-2); D call uncertain. Here the CDR3 DNA reads TGTGCCAGCAGCCAAGCGTCGACCATGGGCACTGAAGCTTTCTTT. It codes for CASSQASTMGTEAFF.